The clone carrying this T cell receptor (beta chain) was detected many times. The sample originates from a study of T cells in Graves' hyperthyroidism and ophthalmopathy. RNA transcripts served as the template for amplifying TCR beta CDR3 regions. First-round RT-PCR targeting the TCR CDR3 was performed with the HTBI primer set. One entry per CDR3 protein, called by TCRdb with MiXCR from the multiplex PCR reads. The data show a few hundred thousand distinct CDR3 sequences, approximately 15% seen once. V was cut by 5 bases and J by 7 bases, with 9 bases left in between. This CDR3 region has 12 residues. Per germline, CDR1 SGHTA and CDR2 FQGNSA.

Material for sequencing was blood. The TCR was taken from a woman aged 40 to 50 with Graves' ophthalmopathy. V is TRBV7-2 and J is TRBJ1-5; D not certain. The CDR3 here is CASSDPGQPQHF. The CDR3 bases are TGTGCCAGCAGCGATCCGGGCCAGCCCCAGCATTTT.